The T cell receptor beta chain described here comes from a study of regulatory T cells. Study-level points and caveats: Hydrophobic residues at CDR3 positions 6 and 7 were enriched in conventional CD4+ T cells of CD3G-deficient patients.

A word on this clone: Its antigen is not known. Other DNA sequences of this sample code for an identical CDR3.

Amplification used 52 TRBV primers and 13 TRBJ primers. Sequencing used immunoSEQ multiplex PCR; TCRdb keeps in-frame clones, though not all of them. The sample includes around 29,000 clones, about nine tenths seen only once; the top ten take less than 2%. The CDR3 sequence is 12 residues long. V shed 4 bases and J shed 4 bases, with 8 bases lying between them. Germline loops: CDR1 SGHVS, CDR2 FQNEAQ. This chain links TRBV7-8 with TRBJ2-7; the D gene is possibly TRBD2 (5 bases). The sample consisted of conventional CD4+ T cells sorted from blood. The TCR comes from a person between 18 and 35 years old with CD3G deficiency. The CDR3 loop is CASSSTGYEQYF. The CDR3 bases are TGTGCCAGCAGCTCAACGGGGTACGAGCAGTACTTC.